The 30 T cell receptor beta chains below come from one sample, sequenced in a study of cytomegalovirus exposure and HLA in healthy donors. Researchers ran the PCR with 60 Vbeta and 13 Jbeta primers. Profiled with immunoSEQ multiplex PCR; TCRdb holds only in-frame clones, not every one. This sample yields 98,000 or so clones, of which more than 75% are seen a single time; over 4.5% belongs to the top ten. The sequenced sample was PBMCs. The receptor set was obtained from a woman between 18 and 29 years old in good health and CMV-seropositive.

The chain combines TRBV18 with TRBJ1-2; TRBD1 matches at 8 bases. The CDR3 consists of 13 residues. In germline, CDR1 is KGHSH, CDR2 LQKENI. Trimming removed 3 bases from V and 3 bases from J; junction bases left unmatched: 0. As DNA, the CDR3 is TGTGCCAGCTCACCGGGACAGGACTATGGCTACACCTTC. This codes for CASSPGQDYGYTF.

The chain has TRBV7-9 and TRBJ2-3; 8 bases line up with TRBD2. This CDR3 has 12 residues. J lost 10 bases, V lost 5 bases, and 5 bases had no gene match. Germline V gives CDR1 SEHNR, CDR2 FQNEAQ (reference sequence). The DNA for the CDR3 is TGTGCCAGCAGCACTGCTAGCGGGTCGCAGTATTTT. Translated, it gives CASSTASGSQYF.

The V and J genes are TRBV5-4 and TRBJ1-6, with D unresolved. V was clipped by 1 base and J by 9 bases, with 11 bases between them. Germline CDR1 is SGHNT and CDR2 is YYREEE (reference sequence). CDR3 length equals 14 residues. CDR3 in DNA: TGTGCCAGCAGCTTGCAGGCCCGGGGTTCACCCCTCCACTTT. Protein: CASSLQARGSPLHF.

The chain combines TRBV19 with TRBJ2-5, with 8 positions matching TRBD2. The germline CDR1 and CDR2 sequences are LNHDA and SQIVND (reference sequence). The V segment lost 4 bases and the J segment 5 bases; nucleotides outside the gene matches: 9. The CDR3 has 15 residues. The CDR3 reads CASSTVRGGRETQYF. Written as DNA, the CDR3 is TGTGCCAGTAGTACCGTTCGGGGGGGGCGGGAGACCCAGTACTTC.

This clone was seen once. The V gene is TRBV19, the J gene TRBJ2-3, with D tentatively TRBD2 (6 bases). CDR1 is LNHDA, CDR2 SQIVND, per germline (reference sequence). There are 13 residues in the CDR3. Between the trimmed V and J ends, which lost 3 bases and 4 bases, there was a span of 8 bases. The CDR3 is CASSITSPDTQYF. CDR3 DNA sequence: TGTGCCAGTAGTATTACTAGCCCAGATACGCAGTATTTT.

The rearrangement joins TRBV29-1 to TRBJ2-7; tentative D call: TRBD1 (5 bases). The CDR3 sequence is 13 residues long. V was clipped by 5 bases and J by 3 bases, with 14 bases between them. The germline CDR1 and CDR2 sequences are SQVTM and ANQGSEA. The CDR3 bases are TGCAGCGTTACGCGACAGTCAAGCTACGAGCAGTACTTC. Translating it yields CSVTRQSSYEQYF.

The V gene is TRBV28, the J gene TRBJ1-4; 10 positions agree with TRBD1. CDR3 length equals 15 residues. Trimming at V came to 6 bases and at J to 5 bases, leaving 6 bases not matched to a gene. In germline, CDR1 is MDHEN, CDR2 SYDVKM. Written as DNA, the CDR3 is TGTGCCAGCAGGCTTCCGGGACAGGGGAATGAAAAACTGTTTTTT. It codes for CASRLPGQGNEKLFF.

CDR3: CASSEGRGQPQHF. The CDR3 bases are TGTGCCAGCAGCGAAGGCCGGGGTCAGCCCCAGCATTTT. The genes are TRBV25-1 and TRBJ1-5; the D is unclear. This CDR3 is built from 13 residues. V was pared by 6 bases and J by 6 bases, with 12 bases between. Germline CDR1 reads MGHDK; CDR2 reads SYGVNS.

The rearrangement uses TRBV29-1 and TRBJ2-5; 8 nucleotides line up with TRBD1. The J call may be mistaken, given a closer DNA end match to TRBJ2-7. The germline V gene has CDR1 SQVTM and CDR2 ANQGSEA. The CDR3 is 14 amino acids. The CDR3 nucleotides are TGCAGCGTGAGGGGGGACAGGAGAAACTACGAGCAGTACTTC. It translates to CSVRGDRRNYEQYF.

This sequence joins TRBV6-1 and TRBJ2-3; TRBD1 aligns across 9 bases. J gave up 8 bases and V 3 bases, and 6 bases lay outside the gene matches. The CDR3 is 14 amino acids. Germline-derived CDR1 and CDR2 are MNHNS and SASEGT. CDR3: CASSEGQGQGTQYF. For the CDR3, the DNA is TGTGCCAGCAGTGAGGGACAGGGCCAAGGTACGCAGTATTTT.

CDR3 residues: CASSVGPRNTGELFF. The DNA for the CDR3 is TGTGCCAGCAGCGTAGGTCCCAGGAACACCGGGGAGCTGTTTTTT. The chain employs TRBV9 and TRBJ2-2; no firm D call. The CDR3 spans 15 residues. CDR1 and CDR2 from the germline V gene are SGDLS and YYNGEE. The germline V and J ends were trimmed by 0 bases and 1 base, with 7 bases remaining between them.

This clone has only a few counts. The V call is TRBV6-1, the J call TRBJ2-2; 10 bases fit TRBD2. The junction had 15 bases not matched to a gene; V was cut back by 3 bases and J by 5 bases. Germline V CDR1 and CDR2: MNHNS, SASEGT. The CDR3 runs to 19 residues. CDR3 bases: TGTGCCAGCAGTGAGAGGTCCGGGCTAGCGGGAGAGCGGACCGGGGAGCTGTTTTTT. Protein: CASSERSGLAGERTGELFF.

The chain joins TRBV2 to TRBJ2-7; 7 nucleotides line up with TRBD1. The CDR3 loop spans 12 amino acids. V was pared by 8 bases and J by 6 bases, with 7 bases of the junction left unmatched. Per germline, CDR1 SNHLY and CDR2 FYNNEI. CDR3 DNA sequence: TGTGCCAGCCGAGGACAGGTACTCGAGCAGTACTTC. This translates into CASRGQVLEQYF.

In this sample, this clone turned up a few times. The chain joins TRBV6-1 to TRBJ1-1, with D tentatively TRBD1 (5 bases). Trimming shortened V by 1 base and J by 0 bases, and 9 bases separated the two germline ends. The CDR3 totals 15 residues. The germline V gene encodes CDR1 MNHNS and CDR2 SASEGT. CDR3 sequence: CASSEGKGMNTEAFF. Written as DNA, the CDR3 is TGTGCCAGCAGTGAAGGGAAGGGGATGAACACTGAAGCTTTCTTT.

This chain links TRBV10-2 with TRBJ2-7, with 10 bases that match TRBD2. The junction had 8 bases not matched to a gene; V was cut back by 8 bases and J by 4 bases. CDR1 is WSHSY and CDR2 is SAAADI in the germline V gene. The CDR3 loop spans 14 amino acids. The CDR3 sequence is CASGASGSEYEQYF. The CDR3 DNA reads TGCGCCAGCGGGGCTAGCGGGAGTGAATACGAGCAGTACTTC.

DNA of the CDR3: TGTGCCAGCAGCTTAGGACTTCTACGAGCGGGGAGCTCCTACAATGAGCAGTTCTTC. Protein sequence: CASSLGLLRAGSSYNEQFF. The V gene is TRBV7-2, the J gene TRBJ2-1, with 7 nucleotides matching TRBD2. V trimming: 1 base; J trimming: 0 bases; junction bases outside the gene matches: 12. The CDR3 spans 19 residues. The germline V gene has CDR1 SGHTA and CDR2 FQGNSA.

The J gene is TRBJ1-5, the V gene TRBV23-1; D perhaps matches TRBD1 (6 bases). TRBV23-1 belongs to the ORF category, with a function that is uncertain. The CDR3 contains 16 residues. Trimming removed 3 bases at V and 4 bases at J, with 16 bases between. CDR3: CASSHPTDRRNQPQHF. The CDR3 coding sequence is TGCGCCAGCAGTCATCCAACGGACAGACGGAATCAGCCCCAGCATTTT.

The chain joins TRBV29-1 to TRBJ1-1, with 7 bases identical to TRBD1. The ends lost 1 base at V and 3 bases at J; junction bases unmatched: 5. The CDR3 loop spans 14 amino acids. Looked up from germline, CDR1 is SQVTM and CDR2 is ANQGSEA. The chain's CDR3 is CSVEAWDSDTEAFF. CDR3 DNA sequence: TGCAGCGTTGAAGCCTGGGACAGCGACACTGAAGCTTTCTTT.

This sequence joins TRBV5-4 and TRBJ2-1, with unresolved D. Germline CDR1 SGHNT, CDR2 YYREEE (reference sequence). Trimming stripped 2 bases from V and 7 bases from J, with 13 bases between. This CDR3 has 14 amino acids. This CDR3 reads CASSFQLRVNEQFF. CDR3 coding DNA: TGTGCCAGCAGCTTCCAGCTCCGGGTAAATGAGCAGTTCTTC. The full variable domain, with the rest looked up from reference TRBV5-4 and TRBJ2-1, is ETGVTQSPTHLIKTRGQQVTLRCSSQSGHNTVSWYQQALGQGPQFIFQYYREEENGRGNFPPRFSGLQFPNYSSELNVNALELDDSALYLCASSFQLRVNEQFFGPGTRLTVL.

This clone was observed once. The chain recombines TRBV9 with TRBJ1-2; D unclear. The CDR3 is 14 amino acids. V was shortened by 0 bases and J by 2 bases, with 8 bases between the two germline ends. Germline assignment: CDR1 SGDLS and CDR2 YYNGEE. The CDR3 protein is CASSVGGGNYGYTF. The CDR3 DNA reads TGTGCCAGCAGCGTAGGCGGCGGGAACTATGGCTACACCTTC.

The CDR3 loop is CASSISSGRREQYF. CDR3 bases: TGTGCCAGCAGTATATCTAGCGGGAGGAGGGAGCAGTACTTC. This sequence joins TRBV6-6 and TRBJ2-7; 11 bases match TRBD2. Germline CDR1 and CDR2: MNHNY and SVGAGI (reference sequence). Losses at the gene ends were 5 bases for V and 7 bases for J; bases not matched to a gene: 7. The CDR3 covers 14 residues.

The chain links TRBV2 to TRBJ1-1; D is ambiguous. This CDR3 is built from 13 residues. Germline V CDR1 and CDR2: SNHLY, FYNNEI. V lost 3 bases, J lost 2 bases, and 7 bases lay in between. CDR3 residues: CASSEGSNTEAFF. In nucleotides, the CDR3 is TGTGCCAGCAGTGAGGGCAGCAACACTGAAGCTTTCTTT.

This chain connects TRBV9 to TRBJ2-7, with D possibly TRBD2 on 6 matching bases. V was trimmed by 0 bases and J by 2 bases, leaving 12 bases between them. Germline loops: CDR1 SGDLS, CDR2 YYNGEE. The CDR3 runs 15 residues. In DNA form, the CDR3 reads TGTGCCAGCAGCGTAGATCTCGGGAGAGCCTACGAGCAGTACTTC. It is translated as CASSVDLGRAYEQYF.

The J gene is TRBJ2-1, the V gene TRBV5-6, with 10 positions matching TRBD2. J gave up 3 bases and V 0 bases, and 0 bases lay outside the gene matches. CDR1 is SGHDT, CDR2 YYEEEE, per germline. The CDR3 is 15 residues long. DNA for the CDR3: TGTGCCAGCAGCTTGGGGACTAGCGGCTACAATGAGCAGTTCTTC. It is translated as CASSLGTSGYNEQFF.

J is TRBJ2-7 and V is TRBV11-2, with TRBD1 identical over 11 bases. Germline V CDR1 and CDR2: SGHAT, FQNNGV. There are 13 residues in the CDR3. Trimming cost V 6 bases and J 3 bases; bases outside gene matches: 1. The DNA of the CDR3 is TGTGCCAGCAGGGACAGGGGGCACTACGAGCAGTACTTC. Translation gives CASRDRGHYEQYF.

J is TRBJ1-4 and V is TRBV28; D possibly corresponds to TRBD1 (6 bases). The CDR3 has 14 residues. Germline values: CDR1 MDHEN, CDR2 SYDVKM. V was shortened by 6 bases and J by 6 bases, with 14 bases between the two germline ends. In nucleotides, the CDR3 is TGTGCCAGCAGAACGCACCGGACAGATGAAAAACTGTTTTTT. As protein: CASRTHRTDEKLFF.

In its sample, this clone was seen a few times. The chain links TRBV10-3 to TRBJ2-3; 14 bases agree with TRBD2. The CDR3 totals 16 residues. Unmatched junction bases numbered 6, after V lost 6 bases and J lost 4 bases. CDR1 and CDR2 (germline): ENHRY, SYGVKD. The CDR3, as DNA: TGTGCCATCAGCGGGACTAGCGGGAGTATCGCAGATACGCAGTATTTT. It yields the protein CAISGTSGSIADTQYF.

Only a few counts were recorded for this clone. The genes are TRBV11-2 and TRBJ1-1; no reliable D call. The CDR3 is 14 residues long. CDR1 is SGHAT and CDR2 is FQNNGV in the germline V gene. Trimming took off 1 base at V and 1 base at J, with 7 bases between the two ends. The CDR3 reads CASSLARQNTEAFF. DNA of the CDR3: TGTGCCAGCAGCTTAGCCCGACAGAACACTGAAGCTTTCTTT.

This clone has only a few counts. The chain is built from TRBV29-1 and TRBJ2-1, with D maybe TRBD1 (5 bases). The CDR3 contains 11 residues. Germline CDR1 is SQVTM and CDR2 is ANQGSEA. Trimming shortened V by 6 bases and J by 3 bases, and 6 bases separated the two germline ends. The CDR3 sequence is CSVDNYNEQFF. CDR3 bases: TGCAGCGTGGACAACTACAATGAGCAGTTCTTC.

This chain connects TRBV28 to TRBJ2-7, with a possible D match to TRBD1 (5 bases). The CDR3 consists of 15 residues. V lost 4 bases, J lost 0 bases, and 13 bases lay in between. CDR1 and CDR2 (germline): MDHEN, SYDVKM. CDR3: CASSSPTETSYEQYF. In DNA, the CDR3 is TGTGCCAGCAGTTCCCCGACAGAAACCTCCTACGAGCAGTACTTC. Combining the CDR3 with reference TRBV28 and TRBJ2-7 gives the whole variable domain DVKVTQSSRYLVKRTGEKVFLECVQDMDHENMFWYRQDPGLGLRLIYFSYDVKMKEKGDIPEGYSVSREKKERFSLILESASTNQTSMYLCASSSPTETSYEQYFGPGTRLTVT.